This TCR beta chain was recorded in a study of regulatory T cells in long-lasting Graves disease. Study-wide findings and caveats: Favored usage of TRBV28, TRBJ1-2 and TRBJ2-5 was recorded in persistent disease. TCR diversity was lower in persistent than newly diagnosed Graves' disease.

Note on this clonotype: Antigen unknown.

Regarding time point: persistent/refractory GD, antithyroid drugs over 5 years with positive TRAb. PBMC RNA served as the TCR library source. Patients all came to the study from an endocrinology department in Xi'an, China. A peripheral blood sample, 8.5 to 9 milliliters in volume, was drawn into EDTA tubes. CDR3 length: 14 residues. Germline assignment: CDR1 MGHRA and CDR2 YSYEKL. V was trimmed by 1 base and J by 2 bases, leaving 8 bases between them. Arm-PCR of CDR3 regions and iRepertoire HTBI primers were the basis on which TCR beta libraries were built. TCRdb processed the multiplex PCR reads anew with MiXCR; each CDR3 protein has one entry. The sample has 300,000 to 500,000 distinct CDR3 sequences; 20% to 25% are singletons.

The V call is TRBV4-1, the J call TRBJ2-5, with D perhaps TRBD2 (5 bases). The receptor's source is a female donor with Graves disease. This specimen consisted of peripheral blood mononuclear cells (PBMCs), obtained when the disease was refractory, from a patient treated with antithyroid drugs. The CDR3 loop reads CASSQARVQETQYF. In DNA, the CDR3 is TGCGCCAGCAGCCAAGCGAGGGTGCAAGAGACCCAGTACTTC.